This T cell receptor (beta chain) derives from a study of T cells expressing NK-cell markers. Germline V CDR1 and CDR2: SGHTA, FQGNSA. The CDR3 has 12 residues. TCRdb processed the 5' RACE reads again and assigns one entry to each CDR3 protein, with no DNA. In all, the sample yields 550,000 to 600,000 distinct CDR3 sequences. The clonotype was recovered from a man in his late teens or twenties in good health. The sequenced material came from blood T cells: a sorted CD56 or NKG2C T cell subset, CD4+ or CD8+ T cells, or bulk PBMC T cells (not recorded which). The chain employs TRBV7-2 and TRBJ2-7. Here the CDR3 reads CASSLMPYEQYF. The full variable domain, completed using reference TRBV7-2 and TRBJ2-7, is GAGVSQSPSNKVTEKGKDVELRCDPISGHTALYWYRQSLGQGLEFLIYFQGNSAPDKSGLPSDRFSAERTGGSVSTLTIQRTQQEDSAVYLCASSLMPYEQYFGPGTRLTVT.